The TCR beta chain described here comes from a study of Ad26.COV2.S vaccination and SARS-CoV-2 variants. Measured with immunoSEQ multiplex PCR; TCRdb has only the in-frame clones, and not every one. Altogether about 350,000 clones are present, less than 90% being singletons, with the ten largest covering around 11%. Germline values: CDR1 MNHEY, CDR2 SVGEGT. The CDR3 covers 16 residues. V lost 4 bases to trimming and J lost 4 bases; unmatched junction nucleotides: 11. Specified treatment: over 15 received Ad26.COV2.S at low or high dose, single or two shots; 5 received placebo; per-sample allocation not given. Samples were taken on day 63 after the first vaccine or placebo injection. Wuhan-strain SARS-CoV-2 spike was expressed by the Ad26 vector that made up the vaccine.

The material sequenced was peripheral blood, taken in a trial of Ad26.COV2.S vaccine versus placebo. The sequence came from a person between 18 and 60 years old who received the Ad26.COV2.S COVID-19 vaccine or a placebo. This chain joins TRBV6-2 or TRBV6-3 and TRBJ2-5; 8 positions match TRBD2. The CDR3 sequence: CASSWLAGSTSETQYF. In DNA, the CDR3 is TGTGCCAGCAGTTGGCTAGCGGGCTCCACCTCAGAGACCCAGTACTTC.